Each of the 29 T cell receptor beta chains below was sequenced from the same sample in a study of blood T cell repertoires in COVID-19. TCRdb's table, derived via immunoSEQ multiplex PCR, lists solely in-frame clones and lacks some. The sample lists 100,000 to 130,000 clones, 80% to 95% seen once, with roughly 1.3% in the top ten. The sequencing sample was made of peripheral blood. The receptors come from a woman aged 25 to 39 with acute or convalescent COVID-19.

V gene TRBV2 combines with J gene TRBJ1-5; TRBD1 might be the D (6 bases). The CDR3 runs to 14 residues. Trimming cost V 6 bases and J 0 bases, with 9 bases left between them. In germline, CDR1 is SNHLY, CDR2 FYNNEI. CDR3 protein: CASSGQNSNQPQHF. In DNA, the CDR3 is TGTGCCAGCAGCGGACAGAATAGCAATCAGCCCCAGCATTTT.

The chain combines TRBV28 with TRBJ1-1; 7 positions match TRBD1. This CDR3 contains 13 residues. The trim removed 5 bases at V and 9 bases at J, leaving 9 bases unmatched. From germline, CDR1 is MDHEN and CDR2 SYDVKM. In DNA form, the CDR3 reads TGTGCCAGCAGTCCGCTCGGACAGGTGAAAGCTTTCTTT. Protein sequence: CASSPLGQVKAFF.

The chain links TRBV6-6 to TRBJ1-2; D may be TRBD1 (6 bases). The V gene's germline CDR1 is MNHNY and CDR2 SVGAGI (reference sequence). Trimming cost V 2 bases and J 4 bases, with 11 bases left between them. The CDR3 extends over 14 amino acids. The CDR3 DNA reads as TGTGCCAGCAGTTACAGCGGACAGCCCTATGGCTACACCTTC. Protein product: CASSYSGQPYGYTF.

The chain employs TRBV2 and TRBJ1-4; D may be TRBD1 (6 bases). V was pared by 7 bases and J by 2 bases, with 11 bases between. In germline, CDR1 is SNHLY, CDR2 FYNNEI. The CDR3 runs to 14 residues. CDR3 nucleotide sequence: TGTGCCAGCACTAATGGACAGACTAATGAAAAACTGTTTTTT. It translates to CASTNGQTNEKLFF.

The CDR3 region is CASSLTRVAEAFF. The CDR3 region has the DNA TGTGCCAGCAGCCTAACGCGGGTTGCTGAAGCTTTCTTT. V is TRBV11-3 and J is TRBJ1-1, with D uncertain. CDR1 and CDR2 (germline): SGHNT, YENEEA. V was cut by 5 bases and J by 6 bases, with 13 bases left in between. The CDR3 is 13 amino acids. The whole variable domain, filled in from reference TRBV11-3 and TRBJ1-1, reads EAGVVQSPRYKIIEKKQPVAFWCNPISGHNTLYWYLQNLGQGPELLIRYENEEAVDDSQLPKDRFSAERLKGVDSTLKIQPAELGDSAVYLCASSLTRVAEAFFGQGTRLTVV.

V gene TRBV14 combines with J gene TRBJ2-2, with 11 bases lining up with TRBD1. From germline, CDR1 is SGHDN and CDR2 FVKESK. Losses at the gene ends were 4 bases for V and 6 bases for J; bases not matched to a gene: 7. This CDR3 has 16 amino acids. The CDR3 nucleotides are TGTGCCAGCAGCCTACTACGGGGACAGGGGGCCGGGGAGCTGTTTTTT. It codes for CASSLLRGQGAGELFF.

The chain employs TRBV4-2 and TRBJ2-7, with D perhaps TRBD2 (5 bases). The CDR3 has 15 amino acids. Germline CDR1 is LGHNA and CDR2 is YNFKEQ. V was cut by 1 base and J by 2 bases, with 12 bases left in between. The CDR3 spells CASSQGTGNTYEQYF. DNA of the CDR3: TGTGCCAGCAGCCAAGGCACCGGGAACACCTACGAGCAGTACTTC.

The gene calls are TRBV29-1 and TRBJ2-3; 8 nucleotides line up with TRBD1. Germline V gives CDR1 SQVTM, CDR2 ANQGSEA. J gave up 1 base and V 7 bases, and 7 bases lay outside the gene matches. This CDR3 spans 14 amino acids. CDR3 DNA: TGCAGCGGGACAGGGACTGTTGGCACAGATACGCAGTATTTT. Protein sequence: CSGTGTVGTDTQYF.

The chain is built from TRBV7-9 and TRBJ1-1; D not resolved. V lost 5 bases to trimming and J lost 8 bases, with 12 bases between them. This CDR3 contains 12 residues. Germline CDR1 is SEHNR and CDR2 is FQNEAQ (reference sequence). The CDR3 region has the DNA TGTGCCAGCAGCGCAGCCGGGAGAGAAGCTTTCTTT. Amino acid sequence: CASSAAGREAFF.

The chain joins TRBV18 to TRBJ2-7, with 7 bases identical to TRBD1. CDR1 and CDR2 (germline): KGHSH, LQKENI. The CDR3 spans 15 residues. Unmatched junction bases numbered 5, after V lost 3 bases and J lost 0 bases. The CDR3 here is CASSPSQGSSYEQYF. As DNA, the CDR3 is TGTGCCAGCTCACCCTCACAGGGGTCCTCCTACGAGCAGTACTTC.

Regarding this clone: At one of its ends the junction is not consistent with the germline gene, which may arise from a read error. This chain uses TRBV4-1 with TRBJ1-4; tentative D call: TRBD1 (5 bases). This CDR3 is built from 9 residues. Looked up from germline, CDR1 is MGHRA and CDR2 is YSYEKL. CDR3 sequence: CASSQGGSF. The CDR3 coding sequence is TGCGCCAGCAGCCAGGGGGGTTCTTTT.

The chain employs TRBV28 and TRBJ1-6; weak D call: TRBD1 (6 bases). CDR1 and CDR2 (germline): MDHEN, SYDVKM. The CDR3 length is 14 residues. V was cut by 3 bases and J by 4 bases, with 7 bases left in between. CDR3 sequence: CASSFGQYNSPLHF. The CDR3 DNA follows: TGTGCCAGCAGTTTTGGACAGTATAATTCACCCCTCCACTTT.

The V gene is TRBV18, the J gene TRBJ2-7, with TRBD2 identical over 12 bases. The CDR3 is 17 residues long. J lost 4 bases, V lost 1 base, and 8 bases had no gene match. The germline CDR1 and CDR2 sequences are KGHSH and LQKENI. The CDR3: CASSPQEGTSGFYEQYF. The CDR3 nucleotides read TGTGCCAGCTCACCACAAGAGGGGACTAGCGGGTTTTACGAGCAGTACTTC.

The chain carries TRBV7-3 and TRBJ1-6; no clear D. Trimming removed 8 bases from V and 7 bases from J, with 15 bases in between. The CDR3 runs 14 residues. Per the germline V gene, CDR1 is SGHTA and CDR2 is FQGTGA. The CDR3 sequence is CASRGGGINSPLHF. In nucleotides, the CDR3 is TGTGCCAGCCGCGGAGGAGGGATAAATTCACCCCTCCACTTT. The full variable domain, its missing parts supplied by reference TRBV7-3 and TRBJ1-6, is GAGVSQTPSNKVTEKGKYVELRCDPISGHTALYWYRQSLGQGPEFLIYFQGTGAADDSGLPNDRFFAVRPEGSVSTLKIQRTERGDSAVYLCASRGGGINSPLHFGNGTRLTVT.

The V and J genes are TRBV28 and TRBJ2-4, with 7 bases that match TRBD1. Germline V gives CDR1 MDHEN, CDR2 SYDVKM. This CDR3 has 14 residues. The V and J ends lost 6 bases and 1 base, in that order; junction bases with no gene match: 3. The CDR3 protein is CASSPTGAKNIQYF. The CDR3 coding sequence is TGTGCCAGCAGCCCGACAGGGGCCAAAAACATTCAGTACTTC.

The chain has TRBV4-1 and TRBJ2-1, with TRBD2 matching 10 bases. V shed 0 bases and J 0 bases; nucleotides not matched to a gene: 5. The CDR3 runs to 18 residues. Germline values: CDR1 MGHRA, CDR2 YSYEKL. The CDR3 sequence: CASSQDPASGGSYNEQFF. Written as DNA, the CDR3 is TGCGCCAGCAGCCAAGATCCGGCTAGCGGGGGCTCCTACAATGAGCAGTTCTTC.

The chain uses TRBV3-1 (or the pseudogene TRBV3-2) and TRBJ2-1, with 11 nucleotides matching TRBD2. The CDR3 has 15 amino acids. V gave up 5 bases and J gave up 9 bases; unmatched junction bases: 9. The germline V gene has CDR1 LGHDT and CDR2 YNNKEL (reference sequence). The CDR3 DNA is TGTGCCAGCAGCTTAATAGCGGGAGGGGGTAGTGAGCAGTTCTTC. Translation: CASSLIAGGGSEQFF.

This sequence joins TRBV7-9 and TRBJ1-5, with D unresolved. With 0 bases removed from V and 3 bases from J, the gap between germline ends came to 9 bases. Germline loops: CDR1 SEHNR, CDR2 FQNEAQ (reference sequence). This CDR3 spans 15 amino acids. The CDR3 here is CASSLAGVHNQPQHF. CDR3 DNA: TGTGCCAGCAGCTTAGCCGGGGTCCACAATCAGCCCCAGCATTTT.

This clone was counted once. The V call is TRBV7-6, the J call TRBJ2-1, with 10 bases aligning to TRBD1. Germline CDR1 SGHVS, CDR2 FNYEAQ. V gave up 2 bases and J gave up 9 bases; unmatched junction bases: 7. CDR3 length equals 15 residues. The CDR3 spells CASSLWGQGRGEQFF. For the CDR3, the DNA is TGTGCCAGCAGCTTATGGGGACAGGGGAGGGGTGAGCAGTTCTTC.

This clone was picked up one time. The chain carries TRBV27 and TRBJ1-4; TRBD1 matches at 9 bases. There are 14 residues in the CDR3. V gave up 6 bases and J gave up 8 bases; unmatched junction bases: 7. Germline-derived CDR1 and CDR2 are MNHEY and SMNVEV (reference sequence). CDR3 amino acids: CASSLDRGSEKLFF. The CDR3 DNA follows: TGTGCCAGCAGCCTAGACAGGGGGAGCGAAAAACTGTTTTTT.

This clone appeared once. The gene calls are TRBV19 and TRBJ1-2; the match to TRBD1 covers 8 bases. The CDR3 is 14 residues long. CDR1 and CDR2 (germline): LNHDA, SQIVND (reference sequence). V lost 7 bases, J lost 5 bases, and 9 bases stayed unmatched. The CDR3 here is CASTPETGVYGYTF. CDR3 sequence (DNA): TGTGCCAGTACCCCCGAGACAGGGGTATATGGCTACACCTTC.

In DNA, the CDR3 is TGTGCCAGCAGCCGTACGCTAGCGGGAGATACGCAGTATTTT. This encodes CASSRTLAGDTQYF. This chain links TRBV14 with TRBJ2-3; 8 nucleotides align to TRBD2. Germline V gene data show CDR1 as SGHDN and CDR2 as FVKESK. CDR3 length equals 14 residues. V lost 4 bases and J lost 5; bases outside the gene matches: 5.

The rearrangement links TRBV30 to TRBJ1-1; D gene unclear. Looked up from germline, CDR1 is GTSNPN and CDR2 is SVGIG (reference sequence). CDR3 length: 13 amino acids. V dropped 3 bases and J dropped 9 bases, with 17 bases sitting between them. The CDR3 reads CAWSPRLALQAFF. The CDR3 coding sequence is TGTGCCTGGAGCCCCAGGCTAGCCTTACAAGCTTTCTTT.

The chain recombines TRBV4-1 with TRBJ1-5; 11 bases match TRBD1. The CDR3 spans 20 residues. With V trimmed by 4 bases and J by 0 bases, 14 bases remained unmatched. Germline V gene lookup returns CDR1 MGHRA and CDR2 YSYEKL. CDR3: CASSPFPFGQGAASNQPQHF. DNA for the CDR3: TGCGCCAGCAGCCCCTTTCCCTTTGGACAGGGGGCGGCTAGCAATCAGCCCCAGCATTTT.

This rearrangement joins TRBV7-8 to TRBJ2-5; possible D gene TRBD1, 7 bases. Germline V CDR1 and CDR2: SGHVS, FQNEAQ. Trimming removed 5 bases from V and 3 bases from J, with 19 bases in between. The CDR3 is 16 amino acids. CDR3 coding DNA: TGTGCCAGCAGCCCTGATCGGGGGACAGTTGAAGAGACCCAGTACTTC. Its protein product is CASSPDRGTVEETQYF.

V gene TRBV9 combines with J gene TRBJ1-2, with a weak D call TRBD1 (5 bases). V lost 0 bases to trimming and J lost 7 bases, with 13 bases between them. The CDR3 totals 14 residues. The germline V gene encodes CDR1 SGDLS and CDR2 YYNGEE. CDR3 sequence: CASSVAEPGIGYTF. The CDR3 coding sequence is TGTGCCAGCAGCGTAGCCGAGCCAGGGATTGGCTACACCTTC. Full variable domain (rest looked up from reference TRBV9 and TRBJ1-2): DSGVTQTPKHLITATGQRVTLRCSPRSGDLSVYWYQQSLDQGLQFLIQYYNGEERAKGNILERFSAQQFPDLHSELNLSSLELGDSALYFCASSVAEPGIGYTFGSGTRLTVV.

This chain links TRBV6-6 with TRBJ1-3; maybe TRBD1 (6 bases). This CDR3 spans 17 amino acids. The V gene's germline CDR1 is MNHNY and CDR2 SVGAGI (reference sequence). V was clipped by 5 bases and J by 0 bases, with 17 bases between them. The CDR3 protein is CASSPNLLQGSGNTIYF. CDR3 nucleotide sequence: TGTGCCAGCAGTCCCAACCTGTTACAGGGCTCTGGAAACACCATATATTTT.

This sequence joins TRBV5-1 and TRBJ2-1; 10 nucleotides agree with TRBD1. J was trimmed by 9 bases and V by 0 bases; bases with no gene match: 6. Germline V lookup: CDR1 SGHRS, CDR2 YFSETQ. There are 15 residues in the CDR3. CDR3 sequence reads: CASSLAQTGGIEQFF. The DNA for the CDR3 is TGCGCCAGCAGCTTGGCCCAGACAGGGGGCATTGAGCAGTTCTTC.

This chain connects TRBV28 to TRBJ2-7, with 7 bases fitting TRBD1. Germline V lookup: CDR1 MDHEN, CDR2 SYDVKM. V lost 2 bases to trimming and J lost 0 bases; unmatched junction nucleotides: 1. There are 14 residues in the CDR3. CDR3 sequence reads: CASSLRGLSYEQYF. The CDR3 DNA follows: TGTGCCAGCAGTTTAAGGGGGCTCTCCTACGAGCAGTACTTC.